Listed below are T cell receptor beta chains from one sample, sequenced in a study of cytomegalovirus exposure and HLA in healthy donors. Only in-frame clones appear in the TCRdb table, and some are missing; sequencing was by immunoSEQ multiplex PCR. Among about 330,000 clones listed, roughly 88% were seen once. Sequenced: PBMCs. The receptor source for this set is a woman aged 18 to 35 in good health and CMV-seronegative. The CDR3 runs from the conserved cysteine through the conserved F or W. The D gene is left open where the match is weak. Expanded clones get a size class; other rows say once, few or many, or leave the size out.

few,TRBJ1-2,-,TRBV2,13,CASSADGVYGYTF,TGTGCCAGCAGCGCGGACGGGGTCTATGGCTACACCTTC
-,TRBJ2-7,-,TRBV9,13,CASSLGGKDEQYF,TGTGCCAGCAGCCTGGGCGGGAAGGACGAGCAGTACTTC
few,TRBJ2-3,TRBD1,TRBV5-1,15,CASSSGTGGTDTQYF,TGCGCCAGCAGCAGCGGGACAGGGGGCACAGATACGCAGTATTTT
-,TRBJ1-4,-,TRBV5-1,15,CASSLRGGTNEKLFF,TGCGCCAGCAGCTTGAGGGGAGGCACTAATGAAAAACTGTTTTTT
-,TRBJ2-1,TRBD1,TRBV18,16,CASSPRGGQGVNEQFF,TGTGCCAGCTCACCCCGGGGGGGACAGGGGGTCAATGAGCAGTTCTTC
-,TRBJ1-2,-,TRBV28,14,CASSFSGRKDGYTF,TGTGCCAGCAGTTTCTCAGGTCGGAAGGATGGCTACACCTTC
-,TRBJ1-5,TRBD1,TRBV19,15,CATQGQAVAGQPQHF,TGTGCCACCCAGGGACAGGCAGTGGCGGGCCAGCCCCAGCATTTT
-,TRBJ1-2,-,TRBV5-4,12,CASSLAEGGYTF,TGTGCCAGCAGCTTGGCGGAGGGGGGCTACACCTTC
-,TRBJ2-1,TRBD2,TRBV2,15,CASRGLAGDHNEQFF,TGTGCCAGCAGGGGACTAGCGGGAGACCACAATGAGCAGTTCTTC
-,TRBJ2-7,-,TRBV19,13,CASRAGTLSEQYF,TGTGCCAGTAGAGCCGGGACTCTCTCCGAGCAGTACTTC
-,TRBJ2-1,TRBD2,TRBV19,17,CASSRASAGGPGNEQFF,TGTGCCAGTAGTAGGGCCTCTGCGGGAGGCCCGGGCAATGAGCAGTTCTTC
once,TRBJ2-1,TRBD2,TRBV4-3,16,CASSQERLAVYNEQFF,TGCGCCAGCAGCCAAGAGAGACTAGCGGTTTACAATGAGCAGTTCTTC
once,TRBJ1-5,TRBD1,TRBV15,14,CATNQGVGNQPQHF,TGTGCCACCAACCAGGGGGTTGGCAATCAGCCCCAGCATTTT
-,TRBJ2-5,TRBD2,TRBV7-2,14,CASTLHGTSETQYF,TGTGCCAGCACGCTCCACGGGACTAGCGAGACCCAGTACTTC
-,TRBJ2-1,-,TRBV5-4,15,CASSLERTAYNEQFF,TGTGCCAGCAGCTTGGAACGGACAGCTTACAATGAGCAGTTCTTC
-,TRBJ1-1,TRBD1,TRBV29-1,13,CSVMGQWGTEAFF,TGCAGCGTTATGGGACAGTGGGGCACTGAAGCTTTCTTT
-,TRBJ2-7,-,TRBV9,14,CASSVGGTGVEQYF,TGTGCCAGCAGCGTAGGGGGCACAGGCGTCGAGCAGTACTTC
once,TRBJ2-1,TRBD1,TRBV28,14,CASREQGAGNEQFF,TGTGCCAGCCGCGAACAGGGGGCTGGCAATGAGCAGTTCTTC
-,TRBJ1-1,-,TRBV7-9,13,CASSLRMEGEAFF,TGTGCCAGCAGCTTAAGGATGGAGGGTGAAGCTTTCTTT
-,TRBJ2-1,TRBD2,TRBV19,16,CASSIGSGSAGDEQFF,TGTGCCAGTAGTATAGGGAGCGGGAGCGCCGGAGATGAGCAGTTCTTC
-,TRBJ2-7,TRBD1,TRBV29-1,15,CSVELLRTGSYEQYF,TGCAGCGTTGAACTTTTACGGACAGGGAGCTACGAGCAGTACTTC
-,TRBJ1-5,-,TRBV7-2,12,CASSLFNQPQHF,TGTGCCAGCAGTCTATTCAATCAGCCCCAGCATTTT
-,TRBJ2-7,-,TRBV9,15,CASSVRPTSSYEQYF,TGTGCCAGCAGCGTCCGGCCCACTAGCTCCTACGAGCAGTACTTC
-,TRBJ1-2,-,TRBV28,13,CASSLDTDYGYTF,TGTGCCAGCAGCCTAGATACTGACTATGGCTACACCTTC
-,TRBJ1-5,-,TRBV6-6,16,CASSYEASYSNQPQHF,TGTGCCAGCAGTTACGAGGCCAGCTATAGCAATCAGCCCCAGCATTTT
-,TRBJ1-2,TRBD1,TRBV10-3,13,CAIDREGSYGYTF,TGTGCCATAGACAGGGAAGGCTCCTATGGCTACACCTTC
-,TRBJ2-3,-,TRBV9,12,CASSRREDTQYF,TGTGCCAGCAGCCGTAGAGAAGATACGCAGTATTTT
-,TRBJ2-7,-,TRBV28,14,CASGEDSTPSEQYF,TGTGCCAGCGGGGAAGACAGCACCCCCAGCGAGCAGTACTTC
few,TRBJ2-1,-,TRBV20-1,10,CSATRDEQFF,TGCAGTGCTACTAGAGATGAGCAGTTCTTC
-,TRBJ2-7,-,TRBV5-4,15,CASSLDPPSSYEQYF,TGTGCCAGCAGCTTGGATCCTCCGAGCTCCTACGAGCAGTACTTC
-,TRBJ2-5,TRBD2,TRBV5-6,16,CASSPHGGRDQETQYF,TGTGCCAGCAGCCCCCACGGCGGGAGGGACCAAGAGACCCAGTACTTC
-,TRBJ2-7,TRBD1,TRBV5-1,13,CASRPGQGNEQYF,TGCGCCAGCAGACCGGGACAGGGAAACGAGCAGTACTTC
-,TRBJ2-7,TRBD1,TRBV7-6,14,CASSYGQGVYEQYF,TGTGCCAGCAGCTATGGACAGGGGGTCTACGAGCAGTACTTC
once,TRBJ2-3,-,TRBV11-3,13,CASSVSGSNTQYF,TGTGCCAGCAGCGTCTCGGGGTCCAATACGCAGTATTTT
few,TRBJ2-3,-,TRBV7-3,15,CASSRGTPSTDTQYF,TGTGCCAGCAGCAGAGGGACTCCTAGCACAGATACGCAGTATTTT